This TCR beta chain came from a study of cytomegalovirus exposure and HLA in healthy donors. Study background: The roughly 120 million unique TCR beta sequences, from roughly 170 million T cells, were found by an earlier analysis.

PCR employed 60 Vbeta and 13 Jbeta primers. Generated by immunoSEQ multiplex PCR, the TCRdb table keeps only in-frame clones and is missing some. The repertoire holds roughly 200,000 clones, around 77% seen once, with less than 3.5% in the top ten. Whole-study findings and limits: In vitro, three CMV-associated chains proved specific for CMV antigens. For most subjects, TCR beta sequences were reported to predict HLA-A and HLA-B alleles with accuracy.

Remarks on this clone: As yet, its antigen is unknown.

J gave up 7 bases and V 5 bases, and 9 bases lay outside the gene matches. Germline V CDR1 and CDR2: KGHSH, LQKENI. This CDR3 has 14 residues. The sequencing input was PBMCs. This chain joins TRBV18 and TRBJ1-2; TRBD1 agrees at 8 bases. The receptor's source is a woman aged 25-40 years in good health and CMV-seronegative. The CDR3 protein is CASSSTGGVSGYTF. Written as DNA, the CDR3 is TGTGCCAGCTCATCTACAGGGGGTGTTAGTGGCTACACCTTC.